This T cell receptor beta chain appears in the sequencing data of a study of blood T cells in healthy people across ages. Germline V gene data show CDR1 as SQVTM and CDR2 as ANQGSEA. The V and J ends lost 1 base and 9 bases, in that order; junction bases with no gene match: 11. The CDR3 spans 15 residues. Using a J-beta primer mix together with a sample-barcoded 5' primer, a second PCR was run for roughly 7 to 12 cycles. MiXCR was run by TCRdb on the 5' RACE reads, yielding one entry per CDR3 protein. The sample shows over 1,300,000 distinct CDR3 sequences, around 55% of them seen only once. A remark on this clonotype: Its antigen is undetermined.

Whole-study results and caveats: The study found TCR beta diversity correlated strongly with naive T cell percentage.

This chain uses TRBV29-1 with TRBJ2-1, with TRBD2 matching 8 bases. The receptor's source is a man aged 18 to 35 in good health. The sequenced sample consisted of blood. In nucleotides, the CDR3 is TGCAGCGTTGAAGTAGCGGGGAGGTCTTCGGGTGAGCAGTTCTTC. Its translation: CSVEVAGRSSGEQFF.